This TCR beta chain was sequenced for a study of control samples from healthy donors and cancer patients. The data were produced by immunoSEQ multiplex PCR, yet TCRdb's version contains in-frame clones alone and is incomplete. Of some 130,000 clones in the sample, about 90% are singletons; the top ten hold approximately 7.5%. This CDR3 is built from 17 residues. With 4 bases clipped from V and 4 bases from J, the junction kept 12 bases outside the gene matches. CDR1 is MNHEY, CDR2 SMNVEV, per germline (reference sequence). This sequence joins TRBV27 and TRBJ1-2; 10 bases are a match to TRBD1. The source material was PBMCs. The clonotype originates from a man between 45 and 60 years old with head and neck cancer. The CDR3 nucleotides are TGTGCCAGCAGTTCCTTAGGGGGGACAGGGGTTCTCTATGGCTACACCTTC. Translation gives CASSSLGGTGVLYGYTF.